The clone carrying this T cell receptor (beta chain) was recorded at least ten times. The germline CDR1 and CDR2 sequences are MNHNS and SASEGT. V gave up 2 bases and J gave up 8 bases, with 19 bases separating them. CDR3 length equals 17 residues. The data are from a study of early T cells in non-severe SARS-CoV-2 infection. A single record per CDR3 protein comes from TCRdb applying MiXCR to the 5' RACE reads. The sample shows fewer than 35,000 distinct CDR3 sequences, 4% to 5.5% of them seen only once. Source material: whole blood. The sequence was obtained from an adult who was a healthcare worker with PCR-confirmed SARS-CoV-2 infection or an uninfected control (not recorded which). The chain combines TRBV6-1 with TRBJ1-6, with D possibly TRBD1 on 5 matching bases. The CDR3, as DNA: TGTGCCAGCAGTGAACAGGGCCGACCCTCAAGGGATTCACCCCTCCACTTT. This encodes CASSEQGRPSRDSPLHF.